What follows are 18 T cell receptor beta chains derived from one specimen sequenced in a study of cytomegalovirus exposure and HLA in healthy donors. PCR was performed using 60 Vbeta and 13 Jbeta primers. Clones were read by immunoSEQ multiplex PCR, and TCRdb kept only the in-frame ones, dropping some. The repertoire holds about 200,000 clones, more than 80% seen once, with 2.9% in the top ten. Sequenced sample: PBMCs. All receptors derive from a man in his thirties or forties in good health and CMV-seronegative.

This sequence joins TRBV11-3 and TRBJ1-4; unclear D gene. CDR1 is SGHNT and CDR2 is YENEEA in the germline V gene. The germline V and J ends were trimmed by 8 bases and 6 bases, with 13 bases remaining between them. The CDR3 sequence is 13 residues long. The CDR3 region is CASLFGPYEKLFF. As DNA, the CDR3 is TGTGCCAGCTTATTTGGCCCATATGAAAAACTGTTTTTT. The full variable domain, its missing parts supplied by reference TRBV11-3 and TRBJ1-4, is EAGVVQSPRYKIIEKKQPVAFWCNPISGHNTLYWYLQNLGQGPELLIRYENEEAVDDSQLPKDRFSAERLKGVDSTLKIQPAELGDSAVYLCASLFGPYEKLFFGSGTQLSVL.

The V call is TRBV7-3, the J call TRBJ2-3; 8 bases are shared with TRBD2. Trimming removed 5 bases from V and 3 bases from J; junction bases left unmatched: 10. Germline assignment: CDR1 SGHTA and CDR2 FQGTGA. This CDR3 contains 16 residues. In DNA form, the CDR3 reads TGTGCCAGCAGCCCCACCGCGGGGGGCCTAACAGATACGCAGTATTTT. This translates into CASSPTAGGLTDTQYF.

V is TRBV10-3 and J is TRBJ2-7, with 9 bases matching TRBD2. This CDR3 has 15 amino acids. V lost 6 bases, J lost 2 bases, and 8 bases stayed unmatched. Per germline, CDR1 ENHRY and CDR2 SYGVKD. The CDR3 protein is CAISDVAGATYEQYF. The CDR3 region has the DNA TGTGCCATCAGCGACGTAGCGGGGGCGACCTACGAGCAGTACTTC.

The V gene is TRBV5-8, the J gene TRBJ1-2, with 9 bases lining up with TRBD1. The CDR3 runs 14 residues. Germline lookup yields CDR1 SGHTS and CDR2 YDEGEE. The J segment lost 8 bases and the V segment lost 1 base, leaving 6 bases of the junction unmatched. CDR3 DNA sequence: TGTGCCAGCAGCTTGAGGGACAGGGTACGGGGCTACACCTTC. Translating gives CASSLRDRVRGYTF.

This rearrangement joins TRBV21-1 to TRBJ1-1; TRBD1 was called by the table and not checked on the DNA. TRBV21-1 is a pseudogene locus. The CDR3 has 14 residues. In DNA form, the CDR3 reads TGTGCCAGCAGCATTAGGACAGTCAACACTGAAGCTTTCTTT. Translating it yields CASSIRTVNTEAFF.

The chain is built from TRBV27 and TRBJ2-1, with no clear D. CDR3 length: 14 amino acids. The V gene's germline CDR1 is MNHEY and CDR2 SMNVEV (reference sequence). V was pared by 3 bases and J by 0 bases, with 6 bases between. The CDR3 DNA is TGTGCCAGCAGTTTTCTTCTCTCCTACAATGAGCAGTTCTTC. It codes for CASSFLLSYNEQFF.

This chain joins TRBV5-8 and TRBJ1-1; D is possibly TRBD1 (6 bases). Germline V CDR1 and CDR2: SGHTS, YDEGEE. With 0 bases removed from V and 4 bases from J, the gap between germline ends came to 10 bases. The CDR3 covers 14 residues. Here the CDR3 reads CASSLDGTLTEAFF. The CDR3 region has the DNA TGTGCCAGCAGCTTGGATGGGACACTCACTGAAGCTTTCTTT.

The chain carries TRBV5-1 and TRBJ2-2; 9 positions agree with TRBD2. The germline V gene encodes CDR1 SGHRS and CDR2 YFSETQ. The V gene end was trimmed by 2 bases and the J gene end by 4 bases; junction bases not matched to a gene: 6. The CDR3 consists of 16 residues. In nucleotides, the CDR3 is TGCGCCAGCAGCTTTGTAGCGGGGGCCCTCACCGGGGAGCTGTTTTTT. Residues: CASSFVAGALTGELFF.

V and J are TRBV7-6 and TRBJ1-3, with D tentatively TRBD1 (6 bases). Between the trimmed V and J ends, which lost 2 bases and 4 bases, there was a span of 12 bases. CDR3 size: 15 residues. Germline-derived CDR1 and CDR2 are SGHVS and FNYEAQ. The DNA of the CDR3 is TGTGCCAGCAGCTTAAGCACAGGGCAAGGAAACACCATATATTTT. Its translation is CASSLSTGQGNTIYF.

This clone was recorded a few times. The chain joins TRBV19 to TRBJ1-5, with D maybe TRBD1 (5 bases). Germline V CDR1 and CDR2: LNHDA, SQIVND (reference sequence). V was cut by 3 bases and J by 6 bases, with 9 bases left in between. The CDR3 totals 13 residues. This CDR3 reads CASSIRVGQPQHF. The CDR3 DNA reads as TGTGCCAGTAGTATCAGGGTTGGTCAGCCCCAGCATTTT.

The chain carries TRBV9 and TRBJ2-3, with TRBD1 matching over 8 bases. Trimming at V came to 4 bases and at J to 1 base, leaving 5 bases not matched to a gene. Germline CDR1 SGDLS, CDR2 YYNGEE. The CDR3 is made up of 15 amino acids. CDR3 protein: CASSLKGQGTDTQYF. CDR3 coding DNA: TGTGCCAGCAGCCTTAAGGGACAGGGCACAGATACGCAGTATTTT.

The chain uses TRBV2 and TRBJ1-5; no reliable D call. The V end was cut by 2 bases, the J end by 3 bases, with 5 bases between. The length of the CDR3 is 13 residues. Germline V lookup: CDR1 SNHLY, CDR2 FYNNEI. CDR3 DNA sequence: TGTGCCAGCAGTGAATACAACAATCAGCCCCAGCATTTT. Translation gives CASSEYNNQPQHF.

V is TRBV4-1 and J is TRBJ2-5; 10 bases line up with TRBD1. V gave up 4 bases and J gave up 5 bases; unmatched junction bases: 4. This CDR3 spans 14 amino acids. Germline values: CDR1 MGHRA, CDR2 YSYEKL. This chain's CDR3 is CASSPDRGRETQYF. The DNA of the CDR3 is TGCGCCAGCAGCCCTGACAGGGGGCGGGAGACCCAGTACTTC.

This clone was found once. This sample also contains other DNA sequences that code for the same CDR3. This chain links TRBV7-9 with TRBJ1-5, with D perhaps matching TRBD1 (6 bases). Germline V gene data show CDR1 as SEHNR and CDR2 as FQNEAQ (reference sequence). Trimming removed 1 base at V and 4 bases at J, with 8 bases between. The CDR3 is 14 residues long. The CDR3 sequence: CASSLGTGNQPQHF. The CDR3 region has the DNA TGTGCCAGCAGCTTAGGAACAGGGAATCAGCCCCAGCATTTT.

This chain links TRBV10-3 with TRBJ2-7; 7 nucleotides align to TRBD1. The germline V gene has CDR1 ENHRY and CDR2 SYGVKD. The CDR3 extends over 14 amino acids. The V and J ends lost 3 bases and 5 bases, in that order; junction bases with no gene match: 7. In nucleotides, the CDR3 is TGTGCCATCAGTGACCTAGGGACAGCGGACGAGCAGTACTTC. Translating it yields CAISDLGTADEQYF.

The chain has TRBV7-8 and TRBJ2-7; 9 bases are shared with TRBD2. The germline V gene encodes CDR1 SGHVS and CDR2 FQNEAQ. V shed 0 bases, J shed 5 bases, and the junction held 14 bases outside the gene matches. This CDR3 contains 18 residues. CDR3 DNA: TGTGCCAGCAGCTTAGCCCCGGGAGGTAGCGGGGGTAGGAACGAGCAGTACTTC. Amino acids: CASSLAPGGSGGRNEQYF.

The chain employs TRBV19 and TRBJ1-5; no reliable D call. CDR3 length: 15 residues. Trimming left V 5 bases short and J 6 bases short, with 17 bases between. Germline V gene data show CDR1 as LNHDA and CDR2 as SQIVND (reference sequence). The CDR3 reads CASSPRLSSGQPQHF. CDR3 DNA sequence: TGTGCCAGTAGTCCCCGTCTTTCCTCAGGTCAGCCCCAGCATTTT.

The V and J genes are TRBV5-6 and TRBJ1-5; 9 bases match TRBD1. The junction had 2 bases not matched to a gene; V was cut back by 5 bases and J by 2 bases. Germline CDR1 and CDR2: SGHDT and YYEEEE. The CDR3 has 14 amino acids. The CDR3 region is CASSYRGRNQPQHF. The CDR3 nucleotides are TGTGCCAGCAGTTACAGGGGGCGCAATCAGCCCCAGCATTTT.